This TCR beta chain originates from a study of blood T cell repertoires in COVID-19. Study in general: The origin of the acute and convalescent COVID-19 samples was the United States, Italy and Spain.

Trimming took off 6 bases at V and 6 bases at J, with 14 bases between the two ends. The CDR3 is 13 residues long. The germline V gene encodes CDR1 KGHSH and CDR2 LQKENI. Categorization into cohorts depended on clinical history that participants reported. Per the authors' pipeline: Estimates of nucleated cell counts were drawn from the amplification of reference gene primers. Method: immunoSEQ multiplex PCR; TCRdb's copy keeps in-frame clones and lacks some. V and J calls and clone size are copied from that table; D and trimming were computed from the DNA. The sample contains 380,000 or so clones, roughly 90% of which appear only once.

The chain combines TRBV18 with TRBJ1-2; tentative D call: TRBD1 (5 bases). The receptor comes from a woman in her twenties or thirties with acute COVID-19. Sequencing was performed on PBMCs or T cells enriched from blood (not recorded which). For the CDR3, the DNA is TGTGCCAGCTCCTTTACCCAGGGCGATGGCTACACCTTC. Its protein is CASSFTQGDGYTF.